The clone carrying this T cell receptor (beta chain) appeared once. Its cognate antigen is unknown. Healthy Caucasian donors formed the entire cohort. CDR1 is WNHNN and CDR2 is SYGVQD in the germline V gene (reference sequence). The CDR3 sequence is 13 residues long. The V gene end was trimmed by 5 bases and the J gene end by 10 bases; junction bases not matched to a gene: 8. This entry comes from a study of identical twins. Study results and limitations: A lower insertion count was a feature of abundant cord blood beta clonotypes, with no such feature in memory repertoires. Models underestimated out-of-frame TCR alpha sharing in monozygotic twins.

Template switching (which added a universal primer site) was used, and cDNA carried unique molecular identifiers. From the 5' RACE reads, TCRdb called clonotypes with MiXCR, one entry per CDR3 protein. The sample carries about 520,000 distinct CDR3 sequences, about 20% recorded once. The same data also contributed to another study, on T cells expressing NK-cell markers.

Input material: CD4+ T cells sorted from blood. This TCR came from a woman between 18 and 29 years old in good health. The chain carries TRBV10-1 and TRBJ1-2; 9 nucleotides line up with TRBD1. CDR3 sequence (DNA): TGCGCCAGCAGTATGGACAGGGGAGATGACTACACCTTC. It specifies CASSMDRGDDYTF.